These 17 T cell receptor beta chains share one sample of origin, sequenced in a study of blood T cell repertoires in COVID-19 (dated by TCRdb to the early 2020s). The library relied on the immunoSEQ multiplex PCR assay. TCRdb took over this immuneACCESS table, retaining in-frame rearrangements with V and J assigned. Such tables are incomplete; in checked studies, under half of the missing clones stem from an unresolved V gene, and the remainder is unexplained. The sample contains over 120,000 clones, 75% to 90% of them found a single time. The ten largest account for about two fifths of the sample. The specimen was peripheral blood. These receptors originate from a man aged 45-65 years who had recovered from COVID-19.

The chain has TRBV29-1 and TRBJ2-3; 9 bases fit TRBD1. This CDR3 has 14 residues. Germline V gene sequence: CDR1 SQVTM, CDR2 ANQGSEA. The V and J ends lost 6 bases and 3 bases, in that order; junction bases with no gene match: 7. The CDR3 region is CSVTGTGRTDTQYF. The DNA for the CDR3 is TGCAGCGTCACCGGGACAGGGCGGACAGATACGCAGTATTTT.

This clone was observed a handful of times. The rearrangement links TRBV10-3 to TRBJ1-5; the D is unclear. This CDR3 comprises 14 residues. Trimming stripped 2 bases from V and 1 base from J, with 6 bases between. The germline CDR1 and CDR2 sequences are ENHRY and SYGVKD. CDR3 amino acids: CAISEDTSNQPQHF. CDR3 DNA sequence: TGTGCCATCAGTGAGGACACAAGCAATCAGCCCCAGCATTTT.

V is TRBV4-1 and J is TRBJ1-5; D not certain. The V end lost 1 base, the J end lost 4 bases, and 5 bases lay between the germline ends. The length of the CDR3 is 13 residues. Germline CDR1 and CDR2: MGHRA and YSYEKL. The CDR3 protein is CASSQGRNQPQHF. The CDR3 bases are TGCGCCAGCAGCCAAGGCAGAAATCAGCCCCAGCATTTT.

CDR3 DNA: TGTGCCAGCAGTGACGGACAGGGGCCAACTAATGAAAAACTGTTTTTT. Its protein product is CASSDGQGPTNEKLFF. The V call is TRBV6-1, the J call TRBJ1-4; 9 bases fit TRBD1. The length of the CDR3 is 16 residues. The germline CDR1 and CDR2 sequences are MNHNS and SASEGT. Trimming at V came to 3 bases and at J to 0 bases, leaving 2 bases not matched to a gene.

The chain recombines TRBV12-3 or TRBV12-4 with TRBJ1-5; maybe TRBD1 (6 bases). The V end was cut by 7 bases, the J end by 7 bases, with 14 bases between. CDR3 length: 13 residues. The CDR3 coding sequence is TGTGCCAGCACCCTCGGCCAGGGGCAGCCCCAGCATTTT. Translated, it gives CASTLGQGQPQHF.

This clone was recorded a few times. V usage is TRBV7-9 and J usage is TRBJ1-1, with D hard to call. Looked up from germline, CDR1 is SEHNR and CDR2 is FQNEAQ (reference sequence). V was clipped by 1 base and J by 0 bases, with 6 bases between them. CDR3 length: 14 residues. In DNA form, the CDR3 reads TGTGCCAGCAGCTTAGGGGGAGTGAACACTGAAGCTTTCTTT. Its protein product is CASSLGGVNTEAFF.

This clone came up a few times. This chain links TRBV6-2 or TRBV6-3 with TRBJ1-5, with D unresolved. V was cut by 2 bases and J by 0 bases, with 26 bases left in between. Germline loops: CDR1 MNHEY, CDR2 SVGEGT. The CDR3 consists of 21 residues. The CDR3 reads CASSYHRDPTIAAYSNQPQHF. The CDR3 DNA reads TGTGCCAGCAGTTACCACCGGGATCCGACTATTGCGGCCTATAGCAATCAGCCCCAGCATTTT.

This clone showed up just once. The CDR3 nucleotides are TGTGCCACCAGCCCCCGCCGGACAGGGTCCCACGAGCAGTACTTC. It encodes CATSPRRTGSHEQYF. This rearrangement joins TRBV15 to TRBJ2-7; 8 nucleotides agree with TRBD1. CDR1 and CDR2 from the germline V gene are LNHNV and YYDKDF (reference sequence). The ends lost 5 bases at V and 5 bases at J; junction bases unmatched: 11. The CDR3 contains 15 residues.

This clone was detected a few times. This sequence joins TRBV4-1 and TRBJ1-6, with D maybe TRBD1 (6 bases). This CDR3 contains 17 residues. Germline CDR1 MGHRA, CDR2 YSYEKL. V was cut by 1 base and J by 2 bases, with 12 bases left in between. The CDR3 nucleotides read TGCGCCAGCAGCCAAGTCCGGGGGGGCGCCTATAATTCACCCCTCCACTTT. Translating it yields CASSQVRGGAYNSPLHF.

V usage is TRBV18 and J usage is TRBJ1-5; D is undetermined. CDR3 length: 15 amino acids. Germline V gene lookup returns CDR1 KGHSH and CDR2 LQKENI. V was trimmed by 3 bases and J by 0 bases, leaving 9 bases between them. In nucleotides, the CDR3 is TGTGCCAGCTCACCCAGAAGATATAGCAATCAGCCCCAGCATTTT. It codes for CASSPRRYSNQPQHF. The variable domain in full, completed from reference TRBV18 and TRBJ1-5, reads NAGVMQNPRHLVRRRGQEARLRCSPMKGHSHVYWYRQLPEEGLKFMVYLQKENIIDESGMPKERFSAEFPKEGPSILRIQQVVRGDSAAYFCASSPRRYSNQPQHFGDGTRLSIL.

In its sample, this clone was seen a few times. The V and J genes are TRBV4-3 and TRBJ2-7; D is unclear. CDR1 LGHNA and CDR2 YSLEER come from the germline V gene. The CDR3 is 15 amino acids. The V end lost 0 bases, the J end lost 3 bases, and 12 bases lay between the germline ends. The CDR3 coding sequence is TGCGCCAGCAGCCAAGAGAGGCATGTCCGCTACGAGCAGTACTTC. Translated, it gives CASSQERHVRYEQYF.

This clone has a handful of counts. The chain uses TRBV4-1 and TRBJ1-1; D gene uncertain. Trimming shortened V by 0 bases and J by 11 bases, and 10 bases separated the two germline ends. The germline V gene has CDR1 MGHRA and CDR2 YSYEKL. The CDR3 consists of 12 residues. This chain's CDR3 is CASSQDGPWAFF. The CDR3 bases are TGCGCCAGCAGCCAAGATGGGCCTTGGGCTTTCTTT.

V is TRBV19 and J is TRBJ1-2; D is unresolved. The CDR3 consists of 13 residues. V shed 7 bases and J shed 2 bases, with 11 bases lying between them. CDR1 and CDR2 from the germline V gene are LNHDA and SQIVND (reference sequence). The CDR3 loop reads CASNADGNYGYTF. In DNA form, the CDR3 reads TGTGCCAGTAACGCGGATGGGAACTATGGCTACACCTTC.

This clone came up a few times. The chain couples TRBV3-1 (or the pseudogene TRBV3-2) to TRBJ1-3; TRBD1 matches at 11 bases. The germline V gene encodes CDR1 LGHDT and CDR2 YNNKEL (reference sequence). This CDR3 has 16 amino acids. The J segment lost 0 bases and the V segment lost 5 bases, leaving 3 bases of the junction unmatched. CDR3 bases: TGTGCCAGCAGCTTGGGACAGGGGGGCTCTGGAAACACCATATATTTT. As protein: CASSLGQGGSGNTIYF.

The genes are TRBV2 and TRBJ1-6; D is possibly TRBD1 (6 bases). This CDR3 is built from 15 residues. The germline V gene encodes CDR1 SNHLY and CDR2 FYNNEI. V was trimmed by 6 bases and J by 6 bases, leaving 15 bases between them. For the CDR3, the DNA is TGTGCCAGCAGGGTACAGGGAGAAAGTAATTCACCCCTCCACTTT. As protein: CASRVQGESNSPLHF.

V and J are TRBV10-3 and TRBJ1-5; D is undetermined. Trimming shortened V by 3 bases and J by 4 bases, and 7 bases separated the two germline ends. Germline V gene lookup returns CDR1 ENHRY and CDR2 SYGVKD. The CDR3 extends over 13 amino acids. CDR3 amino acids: CAISDPGNQPQHF. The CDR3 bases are TGTGCCATCAGTGACCCGGGGAATCAGCCCCAGCATTTT.

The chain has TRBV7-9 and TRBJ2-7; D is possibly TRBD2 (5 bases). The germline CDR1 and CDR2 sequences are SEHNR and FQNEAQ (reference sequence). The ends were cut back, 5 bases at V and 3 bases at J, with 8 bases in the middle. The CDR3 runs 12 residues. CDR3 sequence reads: CASSNDYYEQYF. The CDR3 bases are TGTGCCAGCAGCAACGACTACTACGAGCAGTACTTC.